This TCR beta chain came from a study of immune cell composition in non-small cell lung cancer. Across the study: Histologic subtype was mainly adenocarcinoma or squamous cell carcinoma. Study-wide points: Top 10 clone scores and clonality were higher in squamous than adenocarcinoma. It was not proven that tumour-reactive clones equal dominant tumour-associated clones.

The germline V and J ends were trimmed by 3 bases and 1 base, with 7 bases remaining between them. This CDR3 has 14 residues. Germline V gene lookup returns CDR1 PRHDT and CDR2 FYEKMQ (reference sequence). Genomic DNA came from frozen unsorted single-cell suspensions. A remark on this clone: Its antigen is undetermined.

Some clones are missing from TCRdb's copy, which holds only in-frame ones; the method was immunoSEQ multiplex PCR. The table has about 1,900 clones, 75% to 85% seen once; the top ten hold roughly a tenth. J is TRBJ1-3 and V is TRBV13; D may be TRBD1 (6 bases). The sequencing sample was made of lung tumor tissue. The receptor's source is a human donor with non-small cell lung cancer. The CDR3 is CASSFRGSGNTIYF. The CDR3 DNA is TGTGCCAGCAGCTTCAGGGGATCTGGAAACACCATATATTTT.